This T cell receptor beta chain was recorded in a study of tumor and adjacent non-tumor tissue in lung cancer. A modified ARM-PCR protocol with three rounds of nested PCR amplified TCRbeta. TCRdb re-called the multiplex PCR reads with MiXCR, one entry per CDR3 protein. The table lists fewer than 75,000 distinct CDR3 sequences, 65% to 80% of them singletons, with 35% to 50% in the top ten. The CDR3 contains 15 residues. V dropped 6 bases and J dropped 0 bases, with 13 bases sitting between them. The germline CDR1 and CDR2 sequences are ENHRY and SYGVKD. RNA was extracted from bulk tissue without any cell sorting. Distant lung tissue was collected more than 3 cm away from the tumor edge.

The rearrangement links TRBV10-3 to TRBJ2-3, with D possibly being TRBD2 (5 bases). Sequencing was carried out using distant non-tumor lung tissue. This sequence was found in a man between 60 and 75 years old with non-small cell lung cancer. The CDR3, as DNA: TGTGCCATCAGGGATAGCGCGACTAGCACAGATACGCAGTATTTT. It codes for CAIRDSATSTDTQYF.